Described below is a single TCR beta chain sequence and its context. The data belong to a study of blood T cell repertoires in COVID-19. Across the study: Sites in the United States, Italy and Spain provided acute and convalescent COVID-19 samples. From T cells, B-cell-depleted T cells, or PBMCs came the material, which was cDNA or gDNA.

Original processing notes: Using reference gene primer amplification, nucleated cell counts were estimated. Some clones are missing from TCRdb's copy, which holds only in-frame ones; the method was immunoSEQ multiplex PCR. V, J and clone size reflect that table, while D and trimming were determined from the DNA. Here the sample spans about 82,000 clones, 81% being singletons. CDR1 and CDR2 from the germline V gene are SGHRS and YFSETQ. V was pared by 3 bases and J by 2 bases, with 7 bases of the junction left unmatched. The CDR3 loop spans 15 amino acids. Sequences were obtained from peripheral blood. The genes are TRBV5-1 and TRBJ2-7; 8 bases map to TRBD2. This receptor was obtained from a man aged 80 or over with acute or convalescent COVID-19. The CDR3 sequence: CASSSQAGVTYEQYF. CDR3 nucleotide sequence: TGCGCCAGCAGCTCCCAAGCGGGAGTCACCTACGAGCAGTACTTC.